Each of the 22 T cell receptor beta chains below was sequenced from the same sample in a study of shared clonotypes between healthy human individuals (dated by TCRdb to 2020 to 2022). Preparation of the library involved the immunoSEQ multiplex PCR assay. TCRdb retrieved this table from immuneACCESS and kept in-frame rearrangements only. Not all clones are present; in checked studies, unresolved V genes account for under half, and no reason is known for the remainder. The sample yields fewer than 500,000 clones; about 79% were counted once. Around 12% of the sample lies in the top ten. What was sequenced was PBMCs. The receptor source for this set is a woman aged 40 to 49 in good health. Some clones in this sample may be carry-over from other donors' samples.

The chain carries TRBV14 and TRBJ2-1; no clear D. The V gene's germline CDR1 is SGHDN and CDR2 FVKESK. This CDR3 region has 15 residues. Trimming took 3 bases from V and 2 from J, leaving 11 bases between them. For the CDR3, the DNA is TGTGCCAGCAGCCACCCGGGCGGTCCCTACAATGAGCAGTTCTTC. The encoded protein is CASSHPGGPYNEQFF.

This chain joins TRBV5-4 and TRBJ2-5; 7 nucleotides match TRBD2. Germline CDR1 is SGHNT and CDR2 is YYREEE (reference sequence). The CDR3 is 14 residues long. Trimming at V came to 0 bases and at J to 5 bases, leaving 4 bases not matched to a gene. CDR3 DNA: TGTGCCAGCAGCTTGGAGGGAGGGTCGGAGACCCAGTACTTC. Protein sequence: CASSLEGGSETQYF.

V gene TRBV30 combines with J gene TRBJ2-4, with D tentatively TRBD1 or TRBD2 (6 bases each). V was clipped by 2 bases and J by 7 bases, with 18 bases between them. Germline V gene sequence: CDR1 GTSNPN, CDR2 SVGIG (reference sequence). This CDR3 comprises 15 residues. CDR3 amino acids: CAWSQSPGAGNIQYF. In DNA, the CDR3 is TGTGCCTGGAGTCAGTCCCCAGGGGCGGGGAACATTCAGTACTTC.

The chain couples TRBV6-6 to TRBJ1-3; the match to TRBD1 covers 7 bases. With 5 bases clipped from V and 3 bases from J, the junction kept 7 bases outside the gene matches. The CDR3 has 15 residues. Germline V CDR1 and CDR2: MNHNY, SVGAGI (reference sequence). Here the CDR3 DNA reads TGTGCCAGCAGTCAGACAGGGCGAGATGGAAACACCATATATTTT. Residues: CASSQTGRDGNTIYF.

The chain is built from TRBV7-2 and TRBJ2-1; D assignment may be TRBD1 or TRBD2 (5 bases each). The germline V gene has CDR1 SGHTA and CDR2 FQGNSA. Trimming shortened V by 3 bases and J by 9 bases, and 15 bases separated the two germline ends. The CDR3 consists of 14 residues. The CDR3 region is CASSFLGVAVEQFF. DNA for the CDR3: TGTGCCAGCAGCTTTTTGGGGGTAGCAGTTGAGCAGTTCTTC. The full variable domain, in which reference TRBV7-2 and TRBJ2-1 provide the parts outside the CDR3, is GAGVSQSPSNKVTEKGKDVELRCDPISGHTALYWYRQSLGQGLEFLIYFQGNSAPDKSGLPSDRFSAERTGGSVSTLTIQRTQQEDSAVYLCASSFLGVAVEQFFGPGTRLTVL.

This chain links TRBV18 with TRBJ2-7; 8 bases match TRBD1. The CDR3 covers 14 residues. V lost 3 bases and J lost 9; bases outside the gene matches: 10. CDR1 and CDR2 from the germline V gene are KGHSH and LQKENI. The CDR3 sequence: CASSPLDREVAQYF. The CDR3 region has the DNA TGTGCCAGCTCACCTTTGGACAGGGAGGTTGCGCAGTACTTC.

This clone was picked up one time. The J gene is TRBJ1-1, the V gene TRBV18, with 8 bases aligning to TRBD1. Germline V lookup: CDR1 KGHSH, CDR2 LQKENI. Trimming at V came to 2 bases and at J to 1 base, leaving 3 bases not matched to a gene. The CDR3 is made up of 15 amino acids. For the CDR3, the DNA is TGTGCCAGCTCACCAAGACAGGGGCCGAACACTGAAGCTTTCTTT. Translated: CASSPRQGPNTEAFF.

The rearrangement uses TRBV15 and TRBJ1-3; 8 nucleotides align to TRBD1. The CDR3 covers 17 residues. The germline CDR1 and CDR2 sequences are LNHNV and YYDKDF (reference sequence). V shed 5 bases, J shed 2 bases, and the junction held 11 bases outside the gene matches. CDR3 DNA: TGTGCCACCAGCCGTCCTACCGGGACAGGAGCTGGAAACACCATATATTTT. The encoded protein is CATSRPTGTGAGNTIYF.

The CDR3 sequence is CSVVPTGGMGGYTF. The CDR3 DNA reads as TGCAGCGTGGTTCCGACAGGGGGAATGGGTGGCTACACCTTC. This chain links TRBV29-1 with TRBJ1-2, with 9 nucleotides matching TRBD1. With V trimmed by 6 bases and J by 7 bases, 12 bases remained unmatched. The CDR3 totals 14 residues. CDR1 is SQVTM, CDR2 ANQGSEA, per germline.

The chain combines TRBV29-1 with TRBJ1-2; D not certain. V was pared by 7 bases and J by 8 bases, with 14 bases between. The V gene's germline CDR1 is SQVTM and CDR2 ANQGSEA. The CDR3 runs to 11 residues. The CDR3 bases are TGCAGCGGAGGGCAAATCGGCGGCTACACCTTC. Amino acid sequence: CSGGQIGGYTF.

This chain connects TRBV5-6 to TRBJ2-7, with a tentative D call TRBD1 (6 bases). Germline CDR1 SGHDT, CDR2 YYEEEE. There are 14 residues in the CDR3. V was clipped by 6 bases and J by 3 bases, with 16 bases between them. CDR3 region: CASTRMEGGYEQYF. The DNA of the CDR3 is TGTGCCAGCACCCGAATGGAAGGGGGCTACGAGCAGTACTTC. Full variable domain (outside the CDR3, taken from reference TRBV5-6 and TRBJ2-7): DAGVTQSPTHLIKTRGQQVTLRCSPKSGHDTVSWYQQALGQGPQFIFQYYEEEERQRGNFPDRFSGHQFPNYSSELNVNALLLGDSALYLCASTRMEGGYEQYFGPGTRLTVT.

The J gene is TRBJ2-1, the V gene TRBV5-1; 10 bases agree with TRBD1. V trimming: 4 bases; J trimming: 8 bases; junction bases outside the gene matches: 12. Germline assignment: CDR1 SGHRS and CDR2 YFSETQ. The CDR3 extends over 16 amino acids. The CDR3: CASSNRDRGGAYEQFF. The CDR3 DNA is TGCGCCAGCAGCAACCGGGACAGGGGAGGTGCATATGAGCAGTTCTTC.

This clone showed up just a few times. The rearrangement uses TRBV5-1 and TRBJ2-1, with 7 nucleotides matching TRBD2. V shed 5 bases and J 6 bases; nucleotides not matched to a gene: 5. The CDR3 covers 13 residues. CDR1 is SGHRS, CDR2 YFSETQ, per germline. The CDR3 nucleotides read TGCGCCAGCAGTTGGGCTAGCGGCAATGAGCAGTTCTTC. Its protein product is CASSWASGNEQFF. The whole variable domain, filled in from reference TRBV5-1 and TRBJ2-1, reads KAGVTQTPRYLIKTRGQQVTLSCSPISGHRSVSWYQQTPGQGLQFLFEYFSETQRNKGNFPGRFSGRQFSNSRSEMNVSTLELGDSALYLCASSWASGNEQFFGPGTRLTVL.

The chain employs TRBV7-9 and TRBJ2-7; the D call may be TRBD1 or TRBD2 (6 bases each). Germline CDR1 is SEHNR and CDR2 is FQNEAQ (reference sequence). The CDR3 is 16 residues long. Between the trimmed V and J ends, which lost 2 bases and 2 bases, there was a span of 16 bases. In DNA, the CDR3 is TGTGCCAGCAGCTTAAGTTCCGGGGGCAGTCCCTACGAGCAGTACTTC. This sequence encodes CASSLSSGGSPYEQYF.

The gene calls are TRBV6-1 and TRBJ2-1; TRBD2 aligns across 11 bases. Germline V gene lookup returns CDR1 MNHNS and CDR2 SASEGT. This CDR3 spans 14 amino acids. V lost 8 bases and J lost 4; bases outside the gene matches: 4. CDR3 sequence: CASARTSGYNEQFF. In DNA form, the CDR3 reads TGTGCCAGCGCCCGGACTAGCGGGTACAATGAGCAGTTCTTC.

In its sample, this clone was seen a few times. The V call is TRBV7-2, the J call TRBJ2-2; D is uncertain. This CDR3 has 14 amino acids. Germline V gene lookup returns CDR1 SGHTA and CDR2 FQGNSA. V was shortened by 1 base and J by 1 base, with 4 bases between the two germline ends. As DNA, the CDR3 is TGTGCCAGCAGCTTAGGGCAGAACACCGGGGAGCTGTTTTTT. Translating it yields CASSLGQNTGELFF.

The chain links TRBV10-2 to TRBJ2-3; 14 nucleotides line up with TRBD2. The CDR3 runs 14 residues. With V trimmed by 8 bases and J by 4 bases, 2 bases remained unmatched. The germline V gene encodes CDR1 WSHSY and CDR2 SAAADI. CDR3 DNA: TGCGCCAGCCGACTAGCGGGAGGGGCAGATACGCAGTATTTT. Protein sequence: CASRLAGGADTQYF.

The rearrangement uses TRBV7-3 and TRBJ1-6; D is unresolved. The V gene lost 4 bases and the J gene lost 10 bases, with 11 bases spanning the gap. The CDR3 runs 13 residues. The V gene's germline CDR1 is SGHTA and CDR2 FQGTGA. The CDR3 DNA reads TGTGCCAGCAGCTCCGCTTCCGACTCACCCCTCCACTTT. Translated: CASSSASDSPLHF.

Written as DNA, the CDR3 is TGTGCCAGCAGTTTATCGGGACAGGGATGGGACTATGGCTACACCTTC. Protein sequence: CASSLSGQGWDYGYTF. The chain joins TRBV28 to TRBJ1-2; 9 nucleotides match TRBD1. The trim removed 1 base at V and 3 bases at J, leaving 6 bases unmatched. The CDR3 sequence is 16 residues long. Per the germline V gene, CDR1 is MDHEN and CDR2 is SYDVKM.

This chain joins TRBV10-3 and TRBJ2-5; tentatively, D is TRBD1 (6 bases). Matching the DNA end better, TRBJ2-7 makes the J call doubtful. This CDR3 has 14 residues. CDR1 ENHRY and CDR2 SYGVKD come from the germline V gene. The CDR3 here is CAISDGAGAYEQYF. The CDR3 DNA reads as TGTGCCATCAGTGACGGGGCAGGGGCCTACGAGCAGTACTTC.

The chain links TRBV5-1 to TRBJ2-3, with D unresolved. Germline lookup yields CDR1 SGHRS and CDR2 YFSETQ. This CDR3 contains 14 residues. Trimming took off 0 bases at V and 3 bases at J, with 8 bases between the two ends. CDR3: CASSLAFGTDTQYF. CDR3 sequence (DNA): TGCGCCAGCAGCTTGGCCTTTGGGACAGATACGCAGTATTTT.

This chain links TRBV28 with TRBJ1-3; no definite D call. Germline CDR1 reads MDHEN; CDR2 reads SYDVKM. Trimming took off 3 bases at V and 0 bases at J, with 12 bases between the two ends. This CDR3 contains 16 residues. The CDR3, as DNA: TGTGCCAGCAGTTTGAGTCAACCGACCTCTGGAAACACCATATATTTT. This sequence encodes CASSLSQPTSGNTIYF.